This record looks at one T cell receptor (beta chain) sequence and its context. This CDR3 fails to terminate in the conserved phenylalanine or tryptophan, so it likely reflects a read error. The data are from a study of tumor and adjacent non-tumor tissue in lung cancer. The CDR3 spans 14 residues. The germline V gene encodes CDR1 SQVTM and CDR2 ANQGSEA. The template was RNA from unsorted bulk tissue. More than 3 cm separated this lung sample from the edge of the tumor. Three rounds of nested PCR, following a modified ARM-PCR protocol, produced the TCRbeta library. MiXCR, applied by TCRdb to the multiplex PCR reads, yields one record per CDR3 protein. This table holds approximately 79,000 distinct CDR3 sequences, about 80% found once.

The sequenced sample consisted of distant non-tumor lung tissue. The source is a man between 70 and 80 years old with non-small cell lung cancer. This chain connects TRBV29-1 to TRBJ1-1, with 7 bases matching TRBD1. The CDR3: CSVESGGGNTGAFL. CDR3 bases: TGCAGCGTTGAATCAGGGGGAGGAAACACTGGAGCTTTCTTG.